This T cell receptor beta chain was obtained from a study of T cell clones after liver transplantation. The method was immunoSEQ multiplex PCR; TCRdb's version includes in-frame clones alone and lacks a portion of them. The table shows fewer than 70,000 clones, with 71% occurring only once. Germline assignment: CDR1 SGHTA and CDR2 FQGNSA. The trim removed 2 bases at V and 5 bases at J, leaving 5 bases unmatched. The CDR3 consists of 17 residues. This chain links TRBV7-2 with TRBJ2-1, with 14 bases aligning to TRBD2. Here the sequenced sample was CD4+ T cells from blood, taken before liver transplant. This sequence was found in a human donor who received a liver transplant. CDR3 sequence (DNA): TGTGCCAGCAGCTTAAAATGGGGACTAGCGGGGGACAATGAGCAGTTCTTC. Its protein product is CASSLKWGLAGDNEQFF.